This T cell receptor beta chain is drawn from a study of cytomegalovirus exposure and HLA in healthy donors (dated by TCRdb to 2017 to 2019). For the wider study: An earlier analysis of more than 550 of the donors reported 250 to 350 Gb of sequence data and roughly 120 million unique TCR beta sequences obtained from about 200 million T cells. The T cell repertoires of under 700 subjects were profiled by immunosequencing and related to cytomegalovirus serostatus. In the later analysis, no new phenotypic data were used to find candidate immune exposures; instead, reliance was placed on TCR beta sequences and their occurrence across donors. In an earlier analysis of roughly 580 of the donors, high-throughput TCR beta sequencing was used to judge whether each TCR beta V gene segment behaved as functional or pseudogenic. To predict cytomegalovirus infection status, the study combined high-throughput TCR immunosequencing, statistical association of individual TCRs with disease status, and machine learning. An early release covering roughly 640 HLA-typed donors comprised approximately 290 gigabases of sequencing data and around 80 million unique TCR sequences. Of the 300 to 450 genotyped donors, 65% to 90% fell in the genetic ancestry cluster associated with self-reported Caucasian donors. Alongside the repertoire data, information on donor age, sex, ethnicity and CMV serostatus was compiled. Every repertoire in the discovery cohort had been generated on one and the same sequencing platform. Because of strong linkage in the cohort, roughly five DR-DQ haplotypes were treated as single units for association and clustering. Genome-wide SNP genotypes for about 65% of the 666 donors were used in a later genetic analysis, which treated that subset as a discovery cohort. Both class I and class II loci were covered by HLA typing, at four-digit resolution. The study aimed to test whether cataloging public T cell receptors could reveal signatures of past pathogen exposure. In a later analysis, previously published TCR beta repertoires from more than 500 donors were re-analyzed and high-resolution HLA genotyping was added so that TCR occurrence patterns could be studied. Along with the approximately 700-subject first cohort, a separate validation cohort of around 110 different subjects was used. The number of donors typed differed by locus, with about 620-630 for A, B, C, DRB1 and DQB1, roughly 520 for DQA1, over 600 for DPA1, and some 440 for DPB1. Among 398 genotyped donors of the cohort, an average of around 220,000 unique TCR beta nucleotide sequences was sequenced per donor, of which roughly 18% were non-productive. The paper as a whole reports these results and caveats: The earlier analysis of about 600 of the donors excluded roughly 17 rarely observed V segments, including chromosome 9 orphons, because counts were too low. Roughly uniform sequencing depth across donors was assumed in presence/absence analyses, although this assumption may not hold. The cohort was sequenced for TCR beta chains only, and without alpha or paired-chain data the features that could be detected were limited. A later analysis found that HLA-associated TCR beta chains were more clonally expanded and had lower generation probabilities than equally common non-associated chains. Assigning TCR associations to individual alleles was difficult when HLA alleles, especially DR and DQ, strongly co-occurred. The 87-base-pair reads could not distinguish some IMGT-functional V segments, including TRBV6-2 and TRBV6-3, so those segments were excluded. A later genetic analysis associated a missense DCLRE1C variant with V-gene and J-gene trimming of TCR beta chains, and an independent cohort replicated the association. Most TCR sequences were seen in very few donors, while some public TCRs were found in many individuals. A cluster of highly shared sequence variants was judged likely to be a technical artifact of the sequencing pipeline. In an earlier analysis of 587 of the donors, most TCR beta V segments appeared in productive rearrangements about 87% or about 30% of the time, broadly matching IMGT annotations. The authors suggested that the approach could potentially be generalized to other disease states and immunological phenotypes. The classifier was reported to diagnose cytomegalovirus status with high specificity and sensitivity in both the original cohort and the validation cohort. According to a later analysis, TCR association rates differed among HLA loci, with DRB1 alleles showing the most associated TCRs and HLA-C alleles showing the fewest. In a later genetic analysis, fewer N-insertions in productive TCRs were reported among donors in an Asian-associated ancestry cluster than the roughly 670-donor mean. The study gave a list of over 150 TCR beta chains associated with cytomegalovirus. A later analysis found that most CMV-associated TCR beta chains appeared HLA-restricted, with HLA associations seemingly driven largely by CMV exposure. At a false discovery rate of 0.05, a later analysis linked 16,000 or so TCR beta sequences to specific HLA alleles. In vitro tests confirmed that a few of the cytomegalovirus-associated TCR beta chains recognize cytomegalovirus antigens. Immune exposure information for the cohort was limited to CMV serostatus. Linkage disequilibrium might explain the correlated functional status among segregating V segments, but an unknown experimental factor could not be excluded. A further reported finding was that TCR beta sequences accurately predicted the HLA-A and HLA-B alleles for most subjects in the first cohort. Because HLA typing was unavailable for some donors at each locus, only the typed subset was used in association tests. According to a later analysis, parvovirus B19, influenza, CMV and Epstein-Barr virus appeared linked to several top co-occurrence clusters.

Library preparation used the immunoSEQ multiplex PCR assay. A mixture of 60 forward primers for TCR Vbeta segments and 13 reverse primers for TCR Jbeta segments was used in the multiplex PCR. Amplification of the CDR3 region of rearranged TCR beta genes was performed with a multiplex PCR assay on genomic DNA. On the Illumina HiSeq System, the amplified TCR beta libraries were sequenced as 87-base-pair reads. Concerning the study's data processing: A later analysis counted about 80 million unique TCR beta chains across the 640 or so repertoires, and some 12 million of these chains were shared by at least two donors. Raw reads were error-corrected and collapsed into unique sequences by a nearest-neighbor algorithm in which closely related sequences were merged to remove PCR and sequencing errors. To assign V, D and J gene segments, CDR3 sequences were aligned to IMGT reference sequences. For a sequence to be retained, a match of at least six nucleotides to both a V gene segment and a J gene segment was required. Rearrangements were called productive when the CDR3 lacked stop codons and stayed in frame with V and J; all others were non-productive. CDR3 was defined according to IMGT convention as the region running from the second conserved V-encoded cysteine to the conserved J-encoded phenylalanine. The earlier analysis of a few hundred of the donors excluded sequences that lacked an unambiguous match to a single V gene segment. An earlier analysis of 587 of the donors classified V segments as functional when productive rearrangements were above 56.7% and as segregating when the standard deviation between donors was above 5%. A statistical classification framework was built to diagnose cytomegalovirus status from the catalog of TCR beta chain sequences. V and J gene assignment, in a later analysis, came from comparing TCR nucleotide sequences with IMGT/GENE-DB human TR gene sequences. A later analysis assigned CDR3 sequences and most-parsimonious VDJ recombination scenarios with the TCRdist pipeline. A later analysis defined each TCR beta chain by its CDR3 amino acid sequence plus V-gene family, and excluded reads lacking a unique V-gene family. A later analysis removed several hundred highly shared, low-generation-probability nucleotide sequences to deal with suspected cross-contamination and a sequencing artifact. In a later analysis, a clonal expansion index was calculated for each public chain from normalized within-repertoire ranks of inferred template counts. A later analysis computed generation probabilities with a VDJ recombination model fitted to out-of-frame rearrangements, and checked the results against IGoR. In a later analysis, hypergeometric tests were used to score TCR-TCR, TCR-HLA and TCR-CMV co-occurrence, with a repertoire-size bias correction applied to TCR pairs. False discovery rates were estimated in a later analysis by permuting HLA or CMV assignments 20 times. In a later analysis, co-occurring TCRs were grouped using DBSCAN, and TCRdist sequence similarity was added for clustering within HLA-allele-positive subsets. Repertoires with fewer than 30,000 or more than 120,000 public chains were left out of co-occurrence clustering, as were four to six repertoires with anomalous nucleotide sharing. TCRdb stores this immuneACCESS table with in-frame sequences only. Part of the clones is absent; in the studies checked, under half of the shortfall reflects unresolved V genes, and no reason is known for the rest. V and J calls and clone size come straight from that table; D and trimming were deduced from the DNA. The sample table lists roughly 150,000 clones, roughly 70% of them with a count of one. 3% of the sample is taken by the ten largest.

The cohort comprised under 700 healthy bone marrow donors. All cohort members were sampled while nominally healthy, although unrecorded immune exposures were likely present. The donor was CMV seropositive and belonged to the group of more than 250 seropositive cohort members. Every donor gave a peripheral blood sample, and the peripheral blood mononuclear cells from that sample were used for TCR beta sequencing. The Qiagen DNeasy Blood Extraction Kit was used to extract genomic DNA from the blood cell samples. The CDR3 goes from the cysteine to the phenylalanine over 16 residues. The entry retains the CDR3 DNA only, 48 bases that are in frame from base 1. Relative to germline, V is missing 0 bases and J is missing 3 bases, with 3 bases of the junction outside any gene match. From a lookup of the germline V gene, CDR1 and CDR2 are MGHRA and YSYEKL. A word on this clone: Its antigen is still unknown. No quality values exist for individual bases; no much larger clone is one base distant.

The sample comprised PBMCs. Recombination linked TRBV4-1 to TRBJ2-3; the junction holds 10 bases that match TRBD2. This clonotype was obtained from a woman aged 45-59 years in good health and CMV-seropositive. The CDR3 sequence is CASSQDSSGGTDTQYF. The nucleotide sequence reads TGCGCCAGCAGCCAAGACTCTAGCGGGGGTACAGATACGCAGTATTTT.